This T cell receptor beta chain was profiled in a study of neoadjuvant anti-PD-1 for oral cavity cancer. For the study at large: Non-progressing patients received a fourth nivolumab dose near day 43, then surgery on days 50-56. The study's findings and limits: With a few patients per group, TCR findings need larger cohorts. Higher pretreatment blood Treg/Th17 ratios correlated with higher pretreatment blood and lower post-treatment tumor TCRbeta clonality.

This clone is judged medium-sized. Its specificity is not known. The assay was immunoSEQ multiplex PCR, and TCRdb's table has in-frame clones only and misses some. The sample lists about 25,000 clones; 25% to 30% were seen once. This sample's time point: after neoadjuvant nivolumab, at surgical resection. Patients had HPV-negative, locally advanced oral cavity squamous cell carcinoma. Material: tumor tissue, obtained after nivolumab (anti-PD-1) treatment. This clonotype originated in a person aged 35-80 years with oral cavity squamous cell carcinoma.

CDR3 sequence (DNA): TGTGCCAGCAGCTTGCTGTCACTTCGACCTAGCACAGATACGCAGTATTTT. Translation: CASSLLSLRPSTDTQYF. This rearrangement joins TRBV11-2 to TRBJ2-3, with unresolved D. Trimming left V 3 bases short and J 0 bases short, with 16 bases between. CDR3 length equals 17 residues. Germline CDR1 and CDR2: SGHAT and FQNNGV.